Following are 25 T cell receptor beta chains from one sample sequenced in a study of control samples from healthy donors and cancer patients. Some clones are missing from TCRdb's copy, which holds only in-frame ones; the method was immunoSEQ multiplex PCR. The sample shows 100,000 to 150,000 clones, 90% of them seen only once. The sequencing sample was made of blood. These receptors all stem from a man aged 35 to 55 in good health.

This clone was recorded a few times. The chain recombines TRBV9 with TRBJ1-2; TRBD1 matches at 8 bases. The CDR3 is 13 amino acids. Looked up from germline, CDR1 is SGDLS and CDR2 is YYNGEE. V trimming: 4 bases; J trimming: 5 bases; junction bases outside the gene matches: 4. CDR3 sequence reads: CASSLRTGYGYTF. In nucleotides, the CDR3 is TGTGCCAGCAGCCTAAGGACAGGGTATGGCTACACCTTC.

The chain is built from TRBV29-1 and TRBJ1-1; D gene unclear. Trimming shortened V by 4 bases and J by 0 bases, and 9 bases separated the two germline ends. This CDR3 has 13 residues. Germline V gene lookup returns CDR1 SQVTM and CDR2 ANQGSEA. This chain's CDR3 is CSVVRLMNTEAFF. Here the CDR3 DNA reads TGCAGCGTTGTCCGGCTAATGAACACTGAAGCTTTCTTT.

The chain employs TRBV2 and TRBJ1-5; 10 nucleotides align to TRBD1. V shed 8 bases, J shed 5 bases, and the junction held 6 bases outside the gene matches. The germline V gene has CDR1 SNHLY and CDR2 FYNNEI. CDR3 length: 14 residues. As DNA, the CDR3 is TGTGCCAGCGAGGTGGGACAGGGGTATCAGCCCCAGCATTTT. Translated: CASEVGQGYQPQHF. The full variable domain, in which reference TRBV2 and TRBJ1-5 provide the parts outside the CDR3, is EPEVTQTPSHQVTQMGQEVILRCVPISNHLYFYWYRQILGQKVEFLVSFYNNEISEKSEIFDDQFSVERPDGSNFTLKIRSTKLEDSAMYFCASEVGQGYQPQHFGDGTRLSIL.

V gene TRBV6-5 combines with J gene TRBJ2-5; 11 bases match TRBD2. V was pared by 7 bases and J by 4 bases, with 8 bases of the junction left unmatched. Germline lookup yields CDR1 MNHEY and CDR2 SVGAGI. The CDR3 has 15 amino acids. For the CDR3, the DNA is TGTGCCAGCAAGCGTAGCGGGGGGGCGGGAGAGACCCAGTACTTC. It translates to CASKRSGGAGETQYF.

The chain recombines TRBV19 with TRBJ2-3, with 7 bases fitting TRBD2. CDR1 is LNHDA and CDR2 is SQIVND in the germline V gene (reference sequence). The CDR3 is 15 amino acids. The V and J ends lost 3 bases and 6 bases, in that order; junction bases with no gene match: 9. CDR3 sequence (DNA): TGTGCCAGTAGTATGTTTGGCGGGGGTACGGATACGCAGTATTTT. Translated, it gives CASSMFGGGTDTQYF.

This chain links TRBV4-1 with TRBJ1-1; the D is unclear. There are 16 residues in the CDR3. V shed 1 base and J shed 2 bases, with 14 bases lying between them. Germline V gene lookup returns CDR1 MGHRA and CDR2 YSYEKL. DNA of the CDR3: TGCGCCAGCAGCCAAGCGAATCCACAGCAAAACACTGAAGCTTTCTTT. Its translation: CASSQANPQQNTEAFF.

This chain uses TRBV21-1 with TRBJ2-5; no check of the table's D call, TRBD2, against the DNA was made. TRBV21-1 is reported as a pseudogene. The CDR3 runs 17 residues. The CDR3 protein is CASSNPGSGDGAETQYF. As DNA, the CDR3 is TGTGCCAGCAGCAATCCCGGTAGCGGGGATGGGGCAGAGACCCAGTACTTC.

The chain carries TRBV3-1 (or the pseudogene TRBV3-2) and TRBJ1-3; D may be TRBD1 (6 bases). This CDR3 region has 13 residues. Germline values: CDR1 LGHDT, CDR2 YNNKEL (reference sequence). Trimming took 3 bases from V and 10 from J, leaving 13 bases between them. The CDR3 nucleotides read TGTGCCAGCAGCCAGGGGGCTTCCCCAACCATATATTTT. Translating gives CASSQGASPTIYF.

This chain uses TRBV5-1 with TRBJ2-5; D is undetermined. In germline, CDR1 is SGHRS, CDR2 YFSETQ. The CDR3 is 14 amino acids. Between the trimmed V and J ends, which lost 1 base and 1 base, there was a span of 8 bases. DNA for the CDR3: TGCGCCAGCAGCTTGTTTGGATCCCAAGAGACCCAGTACTTC. Its translation: CASSLFGSQETQYF.

J is TRBJ2-2 and V is TRBV9, with 9 bases matching TRBD2. The germline CDR1 and CDR2 sequences are SGDLS and YYNGEE. This CDR3 contains 16 residues. V shed 3 bases and J 4 bases; nucleotides not matched to a gene: 7. Here the CDR3 reads CASSERAGGPTGELFF. CDR3 in DNA: TGTGCCAGCAGCGAGAGAGCGGGGGGTCCCACCGGGGAGCTGTTTTTT.

V usage is TRBV7-8 and J usage is TRBJ1-5; D gene uncertain. CDR1 and CDR2 (germline): SGHVS, FQNEAQ. The V end was cut by 3 bases, the J end by 0 bases, with 6 bases between. The CDR3 is 14 residues long. The CDR3 reads CASSFRNSNQPQHF. The CDR3 coding sequence is TGTGCCAGCAGCTTTCGGAATAGCAATCAGCCCCAGCATTTT.

V gene TRBV5-1 combines with J gene TRBJ2-1; D is ambiguous. Germline CDR1 reads SGHRS; CDR2 reads YFSETQ. The length of the CDR3 is 13 residues. With 1 base removed from V and 7 bases from J, the gap between germline ends came to 9 bases. CDR3 DNA: TGCGCCAGCAGCTTGATAGGGATTAATGAGCAGTTCTTC. Its protein product is CASSLIGINEQFF.

The V gene is TRBV5-6, the J gene TRBJ2-5, with TRBD2 identical over 11 bases. Trimming cost V 0 bases and J 2 bases; bases outside gene matches: 3. This CDR3 comprises 16 residues. Germline CDR1 SGHDT, CDR2 YYEEEE. This CDR3 reads CASSLVLAGGQETQYF. As DNA, the CDR3 is TGTGCCAGCAGCTTGGTCCTAGCGGGGGGTCAAGAGACCCAGTACTTC.

This clone was detected only once. V gene TRBV7-2 combines with J gene TRBJ2-2; D perhaps matches TRBD1 (5 bases). Germline V gene lookup returns CDR1 SGHTA and CDR2 FQGNSA. The CDR3 extends over 14 amino acids. V lost 8 bases and J lost 7, with 17 bases in between. CDR3 sequence reads: CASGTSGRNGELFF. The CDR3 DNA follows: TGTGCCAGCGGCACCTCAGGGCGTAACGGGGAGCTGTTTTTT.

This chain uses TRBV6-5 with TRBJ2-1; D gene unclear. Per germline, CDR1 MNHEY and CDR2 SVGAGI. This CDR3 has 13 residues. The V end lost 6 bases, the J end lost 4 bases, and 10 bases lay between the germline ends. The CDR3 region has the DNA TGTGCCAGCAGGAATGGAGAATACAATGAGCAGTTCTTC. Its translation is CASRNGEYNEQFF.

The CDR3 reads CASSRGGTETQYF. CDR3 sequence (DNA): TGTGCCAGCAGCCGCGGGGGGACGGAGACCCAGTACTTC. The gene calls are TRBV4-2 and TRBJ2-5; 8 bases align to TRBD2. V shed 4 bases and J 5 bases; nucleotides not matched to a gene: 3. CDR3 size: 13 residues. Germline loops: CDR1 LGHNA, CDR2 YNFKEQ.

The V and J genes are TRBV12-3 or TRBV12-4 and TRBJ1-1, with D perhaps TRBD1 (6 bases). The CDR3 runs to 13 residues. The V gene lost 6 bases and the J gene lost 4 bases, with 12 bases spanning the gap. Here the CDR3 DNA reads TGTGCCAGCAGCCTAGGACAGAGCACTGAAGCTTTCTTT. Translated: CASSLGQSTEAFF.

The chain couples TRBV3-1 (or the pseudogene TRBV3-2) to TRBJ2-1; D is undetermined. The CDR3 spans 15 residues. The germline CDR1 and CDR2 sequences are LGHDT and YNNKEL (reference sequence). V shed 1 base and J shed 8 bases, with 15 bases lying between them. For the CDR3, the DNA is TGTGCCAGCAGCCAAGTTGCCCCAGCCGGTTATGAGCAGTTCTTC. Protein sequence: CASSQVAPAGYEQFF.

The chain's CDR3 is CASSESRGWGNTIYF. In DNA form, the CDR3 reads TGTGCCAGCAGTGAAAGCAGGGGTTGGGGAAACACCATATATTTT. The V and J genes are TRBV6-1 and TRBJ1-3; tentatively, D is TRBD1 (6 bases). Germline V gene data show CDR1 as MNHNS and CDR2 as SASEGT. V dropped 2 bases and J dropped 4 bases, with 12 bases sitting between them. The CDR3 runs 15 residues.

The chain recombines TRBV19 with TRBJ2-3; no clear D gene. Looked up from germline, CDR1 is LNHDA and CDR2 is SQIVND (reference sequence). V lost 0 bases, J lost 1 base, and 5 bases lay in between. This CDR3 has 14 residues. The chain's CDR3 is CASSIEWGTDTQYF. The CDR3 DNA is TGTGCCAGTAGTATAGAGTGGGGCACAGATACGCAGTATTTT.

This rearrangement joins TRBV6-5 to TRBJ1-1; 11 bases match TRBD1. Germline V lookup: CDR1 MNHEY, CDR2 SVGAGI. The CDR3 contains 15 residues. The ends lost 6 bases at V and 7 bases at J; junction bases unmatched: 10. The CDR3 DNA follows: TGTGCCAGCAGGCCCCAGGGGACAGGGGGTGTTGAAGCTTTCTTT. It encodes CASRPQGTGGVEAFF.

The chain uses TRBV6-5 and TRBJ2-4, with 8 bases that match TRBD1. CDR1 and CDR2 (germline): MNHEY, SVGAGI. This CDR3 contains 14 residues. V was clipped by 5 bases and J by 10 bases; unmatched bases: 10. CDR3 sequence reads: CASSTQGQAGIQYF. CDR3 DNA sequence: TGTGCCAGCAGTACCCAGGGACAGGCGGGAATTCAGTACTTC.

DNA for the CDR3: TGTGCCAGCAGCCCGGAGCCAGACTACGAGCAGTACTTC. Its translation is CASSPEPDYEQYF. The gene calls are TRBV14 and TRBJ2-7, with D uncertain. The CDR3 totals 13 residues. V gave up 4 bases and J gave up 3 bases, with 10 bases separating them. The germline gives CDR1 SGHDN, CDR2 FVKESK.

The V call is TRBV6-5, the J call TRBJ1-2; D unresolved. This CDR3 comprises 15 residues. Germline V lookup: CDR1 MNHEY, CDR2 SVGAGI. Trimming took 0 bases from V and 8 from J, leaving 16 bases between them. CDR3 sequence (DNA): TGTGCCAGCAGTTACTCCAGGACGGCCCAAAGCGGCTACACCTTC. Amino acid sequence: CASSYSRTAQSGYTF.

The chain joins TRBV19 to TRBJ1-5; D not certain. CDR1 and CDR2 (germline): LNHDA, SQIVND (reference sequence). The CDR3 contains 13 residues. Trimming removed 3 bases at V and 3 bases at J, with 6 bases between. The CDR3 is CASSISHNQPQHF. CDR3 DNA: TGTGCCAGTAGTATTTCACACAATCAGCCCCAGCATTTT.